Listed below are T cell receptor beta chains from one sample, sequenced in a study of Tregs in tolerant kidney transplant recipients. This table comes from immunoSEQ multiplex PCR, and its TCRdb copy is limited to in-frame clones, with some not included. The sample lists more than 70,000 clones, roughly 91% occurring once. Sample: CD4+ T cells from blood (PBMCs), taken 24 months after the transplant. Receptor source: a human patient who received a combined kidney and bone marrow transplant. The graft donor may be the source of some T cells. The CDR3 runs from the conserved cysteine through the conserved F or W. Size is stated for part of the rows, as once, few or many counts, or as a class when the clone is expanded.

CDR3 protein: CASSAQGTNGNTIYF
clone size: once
V gene: TRBV7-9
J gene: TRBJ1-3

CDR3 protein: CASSPPGYAAHEQYF
clone size: NA
V gene: TRBV19
J gene: TRBJ2-7

CDR3 protein: CASSPQGTDTQYF
clone size: NA
V gene: TRBV27
J gene: TRBJ2-3

CDR3 protein: CASSLKPGQPYEQYF
clone size: NA
V gene: TRBV7-3
J gene: NA

CDR3 protein: CASSSGLSIEVDEQFF
clone size: NA
V gene: TRBV11-1
J gene: TRBJ2-1

CDR3 protein: CASSGQGGNNEQFF
clone size: few
V gene: TRBV7-2
J gene: TRBJ2-1

CDR3 protein: CASSYRAGETQYF
clone size: NA
V gene: TRBV6-6
J gene: TRBJ2-5

CDR3 protein: CASSSQLAGLQETQYF
clone size: NA
V gene: TRBV7-9
J gene: TRBJ2-5

CDR3 protein: CASSLQWHGGGEQFF
clone size: once
V gene: TRBV11-2
J gene: TRBJ2-1

CDR3 protein: CASSVTYSDTQYF
clone size: NA
V gene: TRBV9
J gene: TRBJ2-3

CDR3 protein: CASSPGQLENTEAFF
clone size: NA
V gene: TRBV5-1
J gene: TRBJ1-1

CDR3 protein: CASSFRGQSGANVLTF
clone size: NA
V gene: TRBV7-3
J gene: TRBJ2-6

CDR3 protein: CASSLEEGAFYGYTF
clone size: NA
V gene: TRBV7-2
J gene: TRBJ1-2

CDR3 protein: CASSLTGGILTDTQYF
clone size: NA
V gene: TRBV5-1
J gene: TRBJ2-3

CDR3 protein: CASSLADRGGSEKLFF
clone size: NA
V gene: TRBV7-6
J gene: TRBJ1-4

CDR3 protein: CASTQGQGEYEQYF
clone size: NA
V gene: TRBV5-1
J gene: TRBJ2-7

CDR3 protein: CASSLNRGLAEAFF
clone size: NA
V gene: TRBV7-2
J gene: TRBJ1-1

CDR3 protein: CASAGGSNTGELFF
clone size: NA
V gene: TRBV18
J gene: TRBJ2-2

CDR3 protein: CASSLSPVDEQYF
clone size: NA
V gene: TRBV11-3
J gene: TRBJ2-7

CDR3 protein: CASSLTTSVAYEQYF
clone size: NA
V gene: TRBV5-1
J gene: TRBJ2-7

CDR3 protein: CASSQGPSGVIYEQYF
clone size: NA
V gene: TRBV4-3
J gene: TRBJ2-7

CDR3 protein: CASSILGGEKLFF
clone size: NA
V gene: TRBV19
J gene: TRBJ1-4

CDR3 protein: CASSLAGRGSYGYTF
clone size: NA
V gene: TRBV5-4
J gene: TRBJ1-2

CDR3 protein: CAISAGEGYTF
clone size: NA
V gene: TRBV10-3
J gene: TRBJ1-2

CDR3 protein: CASSRRQGAYGYTF
clone size: NA
V gene: TRBV13
J gene: TRBJ1-2

CDR3 protein: CASSYNAGDYEQYF
clone size: NA
V gene: TRBV6-5
J gene: TRBJ2-7

CDR3 protein: CASSDSLVGANVLTF
clone size: NA
V gene: TRBV28
J gene: TRBJ2-6

CDR3 protein: CASRSPLDRGIHYGYTF
clone size: NA
V gene: TRBV12-2
J gene: TRBJ1-2

CDR3 protein: CASSYRGREGYTF
clone size: NA
V gene: TRBV6-5
J gene: TRBJ1-2

CDR3 protein: CASSLRDRPYGYTF
clone size: NA
V gene: TRBV7-8
J gene: TRBJ1-2

CDR3 protein: CASRRLAGPLTYEQYF
clone size: NA
V gene: TRBV2
J gene: TRBJ2-7

CDR3 protein: CASSKTTASSCEQYF
clone size: NA
V gene: TRBV27
J gene: TRBJ2-7

CDR3 protein: CASSDSKQRTGNSYEQYF
clone size: once
V gene: TRBV6-4
J gene: TRBJ2-7

CDR3 protein: CASSTQGAGTEAFF
clone size: NA
V gene: TRBV5-4
J gene: TRBJ1-1

CDR3 protein: CASSQLTYTSGSGNEQFF
clone size: NA
V gene: TRBV4-2
J gene: TRBJ2-1

CDR3 protein: CASKLAGEPNYGYTF
clone size: NA
V gene: TRBV5-1
J gene: TRBJ1-2

CDR3 protein: CASSSGGSETQYF
clone size: NA
V gene: TRBV5-4
J gene: TRBJ2-5

CDR3 protein: CASSLKPSGPSFSYEQYF
clone size: NA
V gene: TRBV7-2
J gene: TRBJ2-7

CDR3 protein: CASSQGLTYEQYF
clone size: NA
V gene: TRBV14
J gene: TRBJ2-7

CDR3 protein: CASSQAYLGQNMNTEAFF
clone size: NA
V gene: TRBV4-2
J gene: TRBJ1-1

CDR3 protein: CASSLVVGGAEQYF
clone size: NA
V gene: TRBV11-3
J gene: TRBJ2-7

CDR3 protein: CASSLGQAYYEQYF
clone size: NA
V gene: TRBV5-1
J gene: TRBJ2-7

CDR3 protein: CASSLRASYEQYF
clone size: NA
V gene: TRBV7-9
J gene: TRBJ2-7

CDR3 protein: CASSLSFGGGGEETQYF
clone size: NA
V gene: TRBV7-2
J gene: TRBJ2-5